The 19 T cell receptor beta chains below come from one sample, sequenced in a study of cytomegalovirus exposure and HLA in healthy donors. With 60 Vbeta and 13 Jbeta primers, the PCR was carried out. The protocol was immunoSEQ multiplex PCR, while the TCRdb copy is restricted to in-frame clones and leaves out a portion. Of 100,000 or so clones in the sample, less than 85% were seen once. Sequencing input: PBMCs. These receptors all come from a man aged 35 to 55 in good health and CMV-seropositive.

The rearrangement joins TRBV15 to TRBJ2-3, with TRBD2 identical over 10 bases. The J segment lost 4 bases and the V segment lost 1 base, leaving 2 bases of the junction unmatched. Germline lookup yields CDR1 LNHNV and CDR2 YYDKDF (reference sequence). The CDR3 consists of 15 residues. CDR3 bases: TGTGCCACCAGCAGAGTAGCGGGGGGTGCAGATACGCAGTATTTT. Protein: CATSRVAGGADTQYF.

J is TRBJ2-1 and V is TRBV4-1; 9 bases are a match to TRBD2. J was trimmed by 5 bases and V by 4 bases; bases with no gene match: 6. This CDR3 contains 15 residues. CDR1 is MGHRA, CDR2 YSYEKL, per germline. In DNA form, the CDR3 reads TGCGCCAGCAGCCCCATAGCGGGAGTACACAATGAGCAGTTCTTC. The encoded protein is CASSPIAGVHNEQFF.

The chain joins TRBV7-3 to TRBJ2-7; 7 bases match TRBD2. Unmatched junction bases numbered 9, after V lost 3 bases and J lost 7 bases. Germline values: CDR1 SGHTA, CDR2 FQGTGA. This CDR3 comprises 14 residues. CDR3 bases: TGTGCCAGCAGCTTTTCGGGGGGAAAGGGGGAGCAGTACTTC. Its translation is CASSFSGGKGEQYF.

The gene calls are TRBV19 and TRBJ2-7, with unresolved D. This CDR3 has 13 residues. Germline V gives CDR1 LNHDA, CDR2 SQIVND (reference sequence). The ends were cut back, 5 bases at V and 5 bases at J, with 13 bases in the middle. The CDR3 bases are TGTGCCAGTAGTTTTCGGGTGAGCAACGAGCAGTACTTC. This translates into CASSFRVSNEQYF.

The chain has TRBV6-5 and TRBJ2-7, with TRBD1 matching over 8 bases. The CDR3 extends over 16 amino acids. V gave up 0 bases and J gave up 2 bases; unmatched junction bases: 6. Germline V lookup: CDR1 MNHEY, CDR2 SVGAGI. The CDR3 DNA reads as TGTGCCAGCAGTTACTCGAGAGGGACAGGCACCTACGAGCAGTACTTC. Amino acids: CASSYSRGTGTYEQYF.

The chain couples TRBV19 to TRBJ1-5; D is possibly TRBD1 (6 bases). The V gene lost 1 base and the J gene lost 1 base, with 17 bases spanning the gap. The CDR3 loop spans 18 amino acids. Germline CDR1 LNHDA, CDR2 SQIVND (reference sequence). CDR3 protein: CASSIAPSTGRSNQPQHF. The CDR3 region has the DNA TGTGCCAGTAGTATAGCCCCGTCGACAGGTCGGAGCAATCAGCCCCAGCATTTT.

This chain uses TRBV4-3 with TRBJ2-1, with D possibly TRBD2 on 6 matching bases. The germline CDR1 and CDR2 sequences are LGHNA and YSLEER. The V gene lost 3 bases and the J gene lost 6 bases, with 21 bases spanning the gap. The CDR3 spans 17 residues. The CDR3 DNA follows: TGCGCCAGCAGCCAGGGAACTAGCTTTGGACCTTTCAATGAGCAGTTCTTC. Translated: CASSQGTSFGPFNEQFF.

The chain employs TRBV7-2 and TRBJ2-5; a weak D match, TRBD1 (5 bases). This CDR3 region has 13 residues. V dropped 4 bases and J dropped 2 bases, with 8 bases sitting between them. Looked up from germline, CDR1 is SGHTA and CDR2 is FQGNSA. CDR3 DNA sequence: TGTGCCAGCAGCTCTGACAGACAAGAGACCCAGTACTTC. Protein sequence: CASSSDRQETQYF.

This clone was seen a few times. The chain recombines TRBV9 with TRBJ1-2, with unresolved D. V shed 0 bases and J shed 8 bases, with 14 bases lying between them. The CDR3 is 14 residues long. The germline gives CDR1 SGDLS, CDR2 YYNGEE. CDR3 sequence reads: CASSVGENTPGYTF. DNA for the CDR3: TGTGCCAGCAGCGTAGGGGAGAATACCCCCGGCTACACCTTC.

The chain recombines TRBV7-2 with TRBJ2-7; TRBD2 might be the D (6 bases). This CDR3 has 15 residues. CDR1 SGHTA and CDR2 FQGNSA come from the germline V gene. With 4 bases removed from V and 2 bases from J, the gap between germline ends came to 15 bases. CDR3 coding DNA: TGTGCCAGCAGCTCACCGGGACTGGGGACCTACGAGCAGTACTTC. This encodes CASSSPGLGTYEQYF.

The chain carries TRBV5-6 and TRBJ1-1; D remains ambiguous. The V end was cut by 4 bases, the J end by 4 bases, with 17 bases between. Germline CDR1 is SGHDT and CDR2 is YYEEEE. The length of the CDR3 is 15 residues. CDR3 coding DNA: TGTGCCAGCAGCAAAGAGGGCTTTTCGGGCACTGAAGCTTTCTTT. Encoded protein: CASSKEGFSGTEAFF.

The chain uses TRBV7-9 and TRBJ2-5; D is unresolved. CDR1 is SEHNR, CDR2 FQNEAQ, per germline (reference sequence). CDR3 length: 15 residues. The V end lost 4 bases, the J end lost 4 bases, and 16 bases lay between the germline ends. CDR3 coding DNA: TGTGCCAGCAGCTATCCATGGTCTCTGCGAGAGACCCAGTACTTC. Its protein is CASSYPWSLRETQYF. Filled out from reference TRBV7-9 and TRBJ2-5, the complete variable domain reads DTGVSQNPRHKITKRGQNVTFRCDPISEHNRLYWYRQTLGQGPEFLTYFQNEAQLEKSRLLSDRFSAERPKGSFSTLEIQRTEQGDSAMYLCASSYPWSLRETQYFGPGTRLLVL.

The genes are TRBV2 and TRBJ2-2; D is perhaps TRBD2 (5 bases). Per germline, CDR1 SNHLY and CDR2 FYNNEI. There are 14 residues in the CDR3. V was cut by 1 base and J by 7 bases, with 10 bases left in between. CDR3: CASSEEEGLGELFF. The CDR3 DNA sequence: TGTGCCAGCAGTGAAGAAGAGGGTCTCGGGGAGCTGTTTTTT.

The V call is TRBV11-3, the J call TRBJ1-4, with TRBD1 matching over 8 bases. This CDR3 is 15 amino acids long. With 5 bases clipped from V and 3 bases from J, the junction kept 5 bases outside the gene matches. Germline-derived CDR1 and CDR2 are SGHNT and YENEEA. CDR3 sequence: CASSAGQGANEKLFF. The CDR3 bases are TGTGCCAGCAGCGCTGGACAGGGAGCTAATGAAAAACTGTTTTTT. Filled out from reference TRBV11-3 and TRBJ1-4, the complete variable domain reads EAGVVQSPRYKIIEKKQPVAFWCNPISGHNTLYWYLQNLGQGPELLIRYENEEAVDDSQLPKDRFSAERLKGVDSTLKIQPAELGDSAVYLCASSAGQGANEKLFFGSGTQLSVL.

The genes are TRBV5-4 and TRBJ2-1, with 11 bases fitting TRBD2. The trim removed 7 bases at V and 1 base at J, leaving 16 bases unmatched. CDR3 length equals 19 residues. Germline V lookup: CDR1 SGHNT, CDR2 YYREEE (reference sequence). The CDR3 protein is CASGPLGGLAVRSYNEQFF. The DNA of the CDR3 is TGTGCCAGCGGACCGTTGGGGGGACTAGCGGTAAGATCCTACAATGAGCAGTTCTTC.

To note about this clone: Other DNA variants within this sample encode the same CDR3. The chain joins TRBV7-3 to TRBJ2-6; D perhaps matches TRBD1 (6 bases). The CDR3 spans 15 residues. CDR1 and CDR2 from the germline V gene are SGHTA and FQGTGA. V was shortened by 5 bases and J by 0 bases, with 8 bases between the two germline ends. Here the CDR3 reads CASSQQGSGANVLTF. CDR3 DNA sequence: TGTGCCAGCAGCCAACAGGGCTCTGGGGCCAACGTCCTGACTTTC.

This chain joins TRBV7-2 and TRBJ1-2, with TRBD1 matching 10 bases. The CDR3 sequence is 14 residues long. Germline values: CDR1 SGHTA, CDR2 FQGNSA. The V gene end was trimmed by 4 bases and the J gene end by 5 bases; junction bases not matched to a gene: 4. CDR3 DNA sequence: TGTGCCAGCAGCTCCGAGGGACAGGGGTATGGCTACACCTTC. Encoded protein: CASSSEGQGYGYTF. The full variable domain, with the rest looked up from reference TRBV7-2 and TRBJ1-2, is GAGVSQSPSNKVTEKGKDVELRCDPISGHTALYWYRQSLGQGLEFLIYFQGNSAPDKSGLPSDRFSAERTGGSVSTLTIQRTQQEDSAVYLCASSSEGQGYGYTFGSGTRLTVV.

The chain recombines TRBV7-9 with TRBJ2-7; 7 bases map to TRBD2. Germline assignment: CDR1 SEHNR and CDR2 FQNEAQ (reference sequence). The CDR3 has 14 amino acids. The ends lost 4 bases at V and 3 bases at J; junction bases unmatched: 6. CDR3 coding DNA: TGTGCCAGCAGCTCCTGGAGGGAGGGCTACGAGCAGTACTTC. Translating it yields CASSSWREGYEQYF.

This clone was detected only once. CDR3 DNA: TGTGCTAGTGGTTTGGGACCGGGACAGGGCAATCAGCCCCAGCATTTT. Amino acids: CASGLGPGQGNQPQHF. V is TRBV12-5 and J is TRBJ1-5, with 8 bases aligning to TRBD1. Germline CDR1 is LGHNT and CDR2 is FRNRAP. The CDR3 runs 16 residues. The V and J ends lost 1 base and 2 bases, in that order; junction bases with no gene match: 4.